This paragraph covers one T cell receptor beta chain sequence. This record comes from a study of T cells in Graves' hyperthyroidism and ophthalmopathy. At the level of the study: Sampling of peripheral blood happened at initial diagnosis, prior to any treatment.

Template material for amplifying TCR beta CDR3 regions consisted of RNA transcripts. HTBI primers were used for first-round RT-PCR of the TCR CDR3. TCRdb re-called the multiplex PCR reads through MiXCR, storing one row per CDR3 protein. Among approximately 400,000 distinct CDR3 sequences listed, 14% were seen once. The V gene's germline CDR1 is SGHNT and CDR2 YYREEE (reference sequence). The length of the CDR3 is 12 residues. Trimming left V 4 bases short and J 5 bases short, with 7 bases between. The source is a woman between 55 and 75 years old with Graves' hyperthyroidism. The sequenced sample consisted of blood. This chain joins TRBV5-4 and TRBJ1-5; D remains ambiguous. The CDR3 region has the DNA TGTGCCAGCAGCATAAGGGATCAGCCCCAGCATTTT. This codes for CASSIRDQPQHF.